This is a list of T cell receptor beta chains from one sample in a study of cytomegalovirus exposure and HLA in healthy donors. Assay: immunoSEQ multiplex PCR; the TCRdb copy retains only in-frame clones and omits some. The table shows hundreds of thousands of clones, with 85% to 90% occurring only once. Sequencing was carried out using PBMCs. These receptors were collected from a woman younger than 30 in good health and CMV-seronegative. Both conserved end residues are part of each CDR3. D genes are given only for firm matches. Clone size is not always given. Where it is, it says once, few, many or a class for expanded clones.

d_call,j_call,clone_size,v_call,cdr3_nt,cdr3_aa
TRBD2,TRBJ2-7,once,TRBV10-3,TGTGCCATCAGTGAGTACCGGACTAGCGCCCACTACGAGCAGTACTTC,CAISEYRTSAHYEQYF
-,TRBJ2-3,-,TRBV18,TGTGCCAGCTCCACCACGGCAGATACGCAGTATTTT,CASSTTADTQYF
-,TRBJ2-7,-,TRBV11-2,TGTGCCAGCAGCCCACAGGACCTACGCGGGCAGTACTTC,CASSPQDLRGQYF
-,TRBJ1-3,-,TRBV27,TGTGCCAGCCGACAGACGGCTGGAAACACCATATATTTT,CASRQTAGNTIYF
-,TRBJ1-1,-,TRBV7-6,TGTGCCAGCAGCTCTACTAGCACTGAAGCTTTCTTT,CASSSTSTEAFF
TRBD1,TRBJ2-7,-,TRBV7-2,TGTGCCAGCAGCTCGGACAGGGGATCCGAGCAGTACTTC,CASSSDRGSEQYF
TRBD1,TRBJ1-5,-,TRBV6-5,TGTGCCAGCAGCAGGGGGTTGAGTCAGCCCCAGCATTTT,CASSRGLSQPQHF
-,TRBJ1-2,-,TRBV5-1,TGCGCCAGCAGCTTGCGAGGGTACCATGGCTACACCTTC,CASSLRGYHGYTF
-,TRBJ1-2,-,TRBV29-1,TGCAGCGTTGATACGGGTCTTCTTTCCGGCTACACCTTC,CSVDTGLLSGYTF
TRBD1,TRBJ2-1,-,TRBV7-3,TGTGCCAGCAGCTTAGGGGGGGGACAGGGCATTGGCAATGAGCAGTTCTTC,CASSLGGGQGIGNEQFF
-,TRBJ2-2,-,TRBV9,TGTGCCAGCAGCCACCCCCCTCCGGGCACCGGGGAGCTGTTTTTT,CASSHPPPGTGELFF
TRBD1,TRBJ1-2,-,TRBV18,TGTGCCAGCTCACCATCGGGTACAGGGGTGTATGGCTACACCTTC,CASSPSGTGVYGYTF
TRBD1,TRBJ2-7,-,TRBV28,TGTGCCAGCAGCACAGGGGATCCGACCTACGAGCAGTACTTC,CASSTGDPTYEQYF
TRBD2,TRBJ2-5,-,TRBV5-4,TGTGCCAGCAGGCCCGCCCCGGGACTAGCTGAGCAAGAGACCCAGTACTTC,CASRPAPGLAEQETQYF
-,TRBJ1-6,-,TRBV27,TGTGCCAGCAGTTCTCGGACAGCAAGCTCCTATAATTCACCCCTCCACTTT,CASSSRTASSYNSPLHF
-,TRBJ2-2,-,TRBV2,TGTGCCAGCAGTGAGGTGGACAGTAAATCCGGGGAGCTGTTTTTT,CASSEVDSKSGELFF
TRBD2,TRBJ2-5,once,TRBV27,TGTGCCAGCAGTCGGAGACTAGCGAACGTCCAAGAGACCCAGTACTTC,CASSRRLANVQETQYF
-,TRBJ1-1,-,TRBV7-3,TGTGCCAGCAGTTTCGGGACTACTGGCACTGAAGCTTTCTTT,CASSFGTTGTEAFF
-,TRBJ2-1,-,TRBV11-3,TGTGCCAGCAGCTTAGTACGGGGGACTGAGCAGTTCTTC,CASSLVRGTEQFF
TRBD1,TRBJ1-1,-,TRBV7-3,TGTGCCAGCAGCCCCGGGACAGGGTCCTATGAAGCTTTCTTT,CASSPGTGSYEAFF
TRBD1,TRBJ1-1,-,TRBV5-1,TGCGCCAGCAGCTTGGAATCCCTTTGGCTGACAGGGAAAAACACTGAAGCTTTCTTT,CASSLESLWLTGKNTEAFF
TRBD2,TRBJ2-1,-,TRBV19,TGTGCCAGTAGGTTGACTAGCGGAACCTACAATGAGCAGTTCTTC,CASRLTSGTYNEQFF
-,TRBJ2-6,-,TRBV15,TGTGCCACCAGCAGAGATACTTTTGGGGCCAACGTCCTGACTTTC,CATSRDTFGANVLTF
-,TRBJ2-5,-,TRBV29-1,TGCAGCGTTGAAGCGACAGGACAAGAGACCCAGTACTTC,CSVEATGQETQYF
TRBD2,TRBJ2-5,-,TRBV19,TGTGCCAGTAGTATAGTATCTTCGGCGGGGGGGCGAGAGACCCAGTACTTC,CASSIVSSAGGRETQYF
-,TRBJ2-2,-,TRBV5-6,TGTGCCAGCAGCCCCCGCCGACTAAACACCGGGGAGCTGTTTTTT,CASSPRRLNTGELFF
-,TRBJ1-1,-,TRBV7-6,TGTGCCAGCAGCTTACAGGGGAACACTGAAGCTTTCTTT,CASSLQGNTEAFF
TRBD1,TRBJ1-1,-,TRBV7-2,TGTGCCAGCAGCTGGGGACAGGGAGCCACTGAAGCTTTCTTT,CASSWGQGATEAFF
TRBD2,TRBJ2-7,-,TRBV6-5,TGTGCCAGCAGCCTAGCGGCCGCGACCTACGAGCAGTACTTC,CASSLAAATYEQYF
-,TRBJ2-7,-,TRBV19,TGTGCCAGTAGGGACAGTCTCTACGAGCAGTACTTC,CASRDSLYEQYF
TRBD1,TRBJ2-7,-,TRBV28,TGTGCCAGTGGGGACAGGGGCTACGAGCAGTACTTC,CASGDRGYEQYF
TRBD1,TRBJ2-1,-,TRBV27,TGTGCCAGCAGTTCAGGGGGCCCCTACAATGAGCAGTTCTTC,CASSSGGPYNEQFF
-,TRBJ2-1,-,TRBV28,TGTGCCAGTTCCCGGGACACCACTATTGTCGATGAGCAGTTCTTC,CASSRDTTIVDEQFF
TRBD2,TRBJ2-1,few,TRBV5-6,TGTGCCAGCGGGAGGGGCCCCTACAATGAGCAGTTCTTC,CASGRGPYNEQFF
-,TRBJ2-7,-,TRBV9,TGTGCCAGCAGCGTAGGGACAACCTGGAACGAGCAGTACTTC,CASSVGTTWNEQYF
TRBD2,TRBJ2-1,-,TRBV4-2,TGTGCCAGCAGCCAAGTCCTAGCGGGTGTAAACAATGAGCAGTTCTTC,CASSQVLAGVNNEQFF
TRBD2,TRBJ2-7,-,TRBV7-8,TGTGCCAGCAGCTTAGGAGGGCCTAGCGGGACATACGAGCAGTACTTC,CASSLGGPSGTYEQYF
TRBD1,TRBJ1-1,-,TRBV28,TGTGCCAGCAGTTTACCGAGGACAGGGAAAAGAAACACTGAAGCTTTCTTT,CASSLPRTGKRNTEAFF
-,TRBJ2-7,once,TRBV28,TGTGCCAGCAGTTTCCCTAGCTACGAGCAGTACTTC,CASSFPSYEQYF
TRBD2,TRBJ2-1,-,TRBV5-1,TGCGCCAGCAGCTTGGAGGGTAGCGGGAGGGTCTCCAATGAGCAGTTCTTC,CASSLEGSGRVSNEQFF
-,TRBJ1-4,few,TRBV25-1,TGTGCCAGCAGTGAAGGGGCTCTAAATGGGAAACTGTTTTTT,CASSEGALNGKLFF
-,TRBJ1-1,-,TRBV30,TGTGCCTGCTTAGCCGGAGAAGCTTTCTTT,CACLAGEAFF
TRBD1,TRBJ1-2,once,TRBV4-2,TGTGCCAGCAGCCAGAACACAGGGGACTATGGCTACACCTTC,CASSQNTGDYGYTF
TRBD1,TRBJ1-5,-,TRBV6-1,TGTGCCAGCATCGGAGGGACAGCAAATCAGCCCCAGCATTTT,CASIGGTANQPQHF
-,TRBJ1-6,-,TRBV6-1,TGTGCCAGCGGAGGGCAGGGTAGTTGGGCACCCCTCCACTTT,CASGGQGSWAPLHF
TRBD1,TRBJ1-1,-,TRBV6-1,TGTGCCAGCAGTACAACAGGGGACACTGAAGCTTTCTTT,CASSTTGDTEAFF
TRBD2,TRBJ2-1,-,TRBV9,TGTGCCAGCAGTGCTAATCCCGGACTAGCTATAGGCAATGAGCAGTTCTTC,CASSANPGLAIGNEQFF
TRBD1,TRBJ2-7,few,TRBV5-8,TGTGCCAGCAGCTTGATCGGGGACAGGGGATCCCACGAGCAGTACTTC,CASSLIGDRGSHEQYF
TRBD1,TRBJ2-7,-,TRBV13,TGTGCCAGCAGCTTATCAGGGGGCTCCCACGAGCAGTACTTC,CASSLSGGSHEQYF
TRBD2,TRBJ2-7,-,TRBV18,TGTGCCAGCTCACGGGGGAGGGTAGCCGACGACTACGAGCAGTACTTC,CASSRGRVADDYEQYF
-,TRBJ1-1,-,TRBV7-2,TGTGCCAGCAGCTTAGTAACAGGGAACACTGAAGCTTTCTTT,CASSLVTGNTEAFF
-,TRBJ1-1,-,TRBV5-6,TGTGCCAGCAACATACCAGGGTTGAACACTGAAGCTTTCTTT,CASNIPGLNTEAFF
TRBD2,TRBJ2-1,-,TRBV5-1,TGCGCCAGCAGCTTGGTGGCTAGCGGGTACAGCTCCTACAATGAGCAGTTCTTC,CASSLVASGYSSYNEQFF
TRBD2,TRBJ2-2,few,TRBV19,TGTGCCAGTAGTATTGCCCCGACTAGCGGTGCGAACACCGGGGAGCTGTTTTTT,CASSIAPTSGANTGELFF
-,TRBJ1-6,-,TRBV5-4,TGTGCCAGCAGCCAGACAGGCCTAGGCAATTCACCCCTCCACTTT,CASSQTGLGNSPLHF
-,TRBJ1-1,-,TRBV5-1,TGCGCCAGCAGCTTGGAAGTCGGGGTTAACACTGAAGCTTTCTTT,CASSLEVGVNTEAFF
-,TRBJ2-6,-,TRBV7-3,TGTGCCAGCAGGGGAGGCTCTGGGGCCAACGTCCTGACTTTC,CASRGGSGANVLTF
TRBD2,TRBJ2-7,-,TRBV5-1,TGCGCCAGCCCCCCCGCTAGCGGGAGAGCCCCTCTCCACGAGCAGTACTTC,CASPPASGRAPLHEQYF
-,TRBJ1-2,-,TRBV27,TGTGCCAGCAGTTTAATGAGCGGGGACTATGGCTACACCTTC,CASSLMSGDYGYTF
TRBD1,TRBJ1-2,-,TRBV7-3,TGTGCCAGCAGCCCTAGACAGGGGGCGAGTGGCTACACCTTC,CASSPRQGASGYTF